This TCR beta chain derives from a study of shared clonotypes between healthy human individuals. Produced via immunoSEQ multiplex PCR; TCRdb's table is partial and in-frame only. The sample comprises about 2,200,000 clones, just over 90% of which are singletons, and 1.5% to 2% rests with the top ten. Positive CCR7 selection of CD45RO-negative cells yielded the naive CD8 cells, and terminally differentiated effector memory CD45RA+ cells were excluded. The V segment lost 5 bases and the J segment 5 bases; nucleotides outside the gene matches: 2. Germline CDR1 SGDLS, CDR2 YYNGEE. CDR3 length: 14 residues. Turning to this clone: Different DNA sequences within this sample yield the same CDR3.

The chain has TRBV9 and TRBJ2-3; 13 positions match TRBD2. The source of this sequence is a man aged 18 to 35 in good health. Some clones in this sample may be carry-over from other donors' samples. The material sequenced was naive CD8+ T cells from PBMCs. The CDR3 coding sequence is TGTGCCAGCAGTACTAGCGGGAGGGGAGATACGCAGTATTTT. Translation: CASSTSGRGDTQYF.